This TCR beta chain derives from a study of regulatory T cells in long-lasting Graves disease. Whole-study findings and limits: More public clonotypes were shared by persistent patients (approximately 3,000) than by new patients (about 1,000). Persistent disease was associated with favored TRBV28 usage and with favored use of TRBJ1-2 and TRBJ2-5.

Regarding this clonotype: Its cognate antigen is unknown.

As for time point: persistent/refractory GD, antithyroid drugs over 5 years with positive TRAb. From PBMCs, RNA was extracted and then used to make the TCR library. Peripheral blood, 7.5 to 9.5 milliliters per patient, was collected in EDTA tubes. Relying on iRepertoire HTBI primers and Arm-PCR of CDR3 regions, the team built TCR beta libraries. TCRdb passed the multiplex PCR reads through MiXCR, listing each CDR3 protein once. The repertoire holds 400,000 to 500,000 distinct CDR3 sequences, with around 23% as singletons. V lost 0 bases and J 3 bases, leaving 8 bases between the germline ends. The CDR3 is 14 amino acids. Germline CDR1 is SEHNR and CDR2 is FQNEAQ (reference sequence).

The chain carries TRBV7-9 and TRBJ1-1; D uncertain. The source is a female donor with Graves disease. This specimen consisted of peripheral blood mononuclear cells (PBMCs), obtained when the disease was refractory, from a patient treated with antithyroid drugs. CDR3 sequence reads: CASSLAFGYTEAFF. The CDR3 region has the DNA TGTGCCAGCAGCTTAGCTTTCGGATACACTGAAGCTTTCTTT.